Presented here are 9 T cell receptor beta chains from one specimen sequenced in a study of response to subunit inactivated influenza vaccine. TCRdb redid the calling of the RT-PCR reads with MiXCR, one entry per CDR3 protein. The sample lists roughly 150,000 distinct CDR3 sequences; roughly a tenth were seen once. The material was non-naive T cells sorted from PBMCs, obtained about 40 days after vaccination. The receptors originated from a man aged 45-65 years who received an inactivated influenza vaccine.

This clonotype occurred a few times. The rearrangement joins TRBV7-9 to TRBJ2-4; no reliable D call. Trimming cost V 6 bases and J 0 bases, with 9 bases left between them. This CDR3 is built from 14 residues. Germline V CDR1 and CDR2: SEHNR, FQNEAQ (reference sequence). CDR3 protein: CASSQSTAKNIQYF. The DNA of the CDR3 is TGTGCCAGCAGTCAGTCAACAGCCAAAAACATTCAGTACTTC.

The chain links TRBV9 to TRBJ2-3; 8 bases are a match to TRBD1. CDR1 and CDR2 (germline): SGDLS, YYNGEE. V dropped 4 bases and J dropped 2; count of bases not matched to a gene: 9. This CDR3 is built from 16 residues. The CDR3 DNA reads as TGTGCCAGCAGCTTTTCGACAGGGGCCTCCACAGATACGCAGTATTTT. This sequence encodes CASSFSTGASTDTQYF.

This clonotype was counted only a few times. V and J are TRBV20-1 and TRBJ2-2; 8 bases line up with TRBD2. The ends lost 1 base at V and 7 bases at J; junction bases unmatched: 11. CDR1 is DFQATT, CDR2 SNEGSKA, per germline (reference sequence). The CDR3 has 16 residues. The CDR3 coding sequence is TGCAGTGCTAGAGTCTTCGGGGGGGGGCCTGTCGGGGAGCTGTTTTTT. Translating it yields CSARVFGGGPVGELFF.

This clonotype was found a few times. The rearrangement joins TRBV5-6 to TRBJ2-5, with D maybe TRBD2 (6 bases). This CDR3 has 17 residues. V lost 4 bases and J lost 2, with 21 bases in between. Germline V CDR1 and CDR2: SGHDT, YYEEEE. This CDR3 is CASSKLYGGRVQETQYF. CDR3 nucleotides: TGTGCCAGCAGCAAGCTGTATGGGGGGAGAGTTCAAGAGACCCAGTACTTC.

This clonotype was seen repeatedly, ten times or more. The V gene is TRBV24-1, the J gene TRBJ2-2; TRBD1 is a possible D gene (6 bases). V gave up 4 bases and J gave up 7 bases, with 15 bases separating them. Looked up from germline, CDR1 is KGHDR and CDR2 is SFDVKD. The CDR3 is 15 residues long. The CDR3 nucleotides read TGTGCCACCAGTGAGGCACAGGGATCGGGCGGGGAGCTGTTTTTT. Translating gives CATSEAQGSGGELFF.

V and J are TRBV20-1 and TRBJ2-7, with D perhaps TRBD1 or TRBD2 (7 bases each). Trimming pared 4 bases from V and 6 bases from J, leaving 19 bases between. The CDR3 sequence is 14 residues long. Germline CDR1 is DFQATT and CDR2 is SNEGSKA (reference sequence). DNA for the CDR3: TGCAGTGCTAAGCGTAACAGGGGCGGGGGCGAGCAGTACTTC. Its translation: CSAKRNRGGGEQYF.

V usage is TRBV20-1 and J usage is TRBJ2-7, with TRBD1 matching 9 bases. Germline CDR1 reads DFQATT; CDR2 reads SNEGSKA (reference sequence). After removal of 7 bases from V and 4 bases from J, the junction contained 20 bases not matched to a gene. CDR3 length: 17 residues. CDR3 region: CSVSGGQGSHLAYEQYF. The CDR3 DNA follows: TGCAGTGTTTCTGGGGGACAGGGTAGTCATTTGGCTTACGAGCAGTACTTC.

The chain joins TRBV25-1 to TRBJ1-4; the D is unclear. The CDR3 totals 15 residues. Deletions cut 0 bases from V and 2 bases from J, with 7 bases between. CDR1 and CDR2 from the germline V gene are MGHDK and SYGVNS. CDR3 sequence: CASSEYSGTNEKLFF. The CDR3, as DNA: TGTGCCAGCAGTGAATATTCTGGGACTAATGAAAAACTGTTTTTT.

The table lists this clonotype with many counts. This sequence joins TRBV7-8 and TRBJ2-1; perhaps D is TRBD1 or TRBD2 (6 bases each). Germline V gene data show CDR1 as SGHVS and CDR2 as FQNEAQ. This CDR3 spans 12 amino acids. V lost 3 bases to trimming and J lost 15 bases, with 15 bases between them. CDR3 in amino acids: CASSLDEGGLFF. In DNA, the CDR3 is TGTGCCAGCAGCTTGGACGAGGGGGGTTTGTTCTTC.